The 6 T cell receptor beta chains below come from one sample, sequenced in a study of shared clonotypes between healthy human individuals. Using immunoSEQ multiplex PCR, the repertoire was profiled, and TCRdb retains in-frame clones only, with some absent. The sample consists of fewer than 1.8 million clones, approximately 98.5% of them appearing once. Sequencing was carried out using naive CD4+ T cells sorted from blood. Subset defined: CD45RA+ positively selected. These receptors all come from a young man in good health.

This chain links TRBV20-1 with TRBJ2-7; a weak D match, TRBD1 (6 bases). Germline CDR1 DFQATT, CDR2 SNEGSKA (reference sequence). Trimming took 4 bases from V and 4 from J, leaving 8 bases between them. This CDR3 comprises 11 residues. CDR3 coding DNA: TGCAGTGCTAACAGGGAGTACGAGCAGTACTTC. It yields the protein CSANREYEQYF.

This chain connects TRBV6-1 to TRBJ1-1; perhaps TRBD1 as D (5 bases). Germline V gives CDR1 MNHNS, CDR2 SASEGT. Trimming took 2 bases from V and 1 from J, leaving 11 bases between them. The CDR3 totals 15 residues. The CDR3 is CASSEWGGTNTEAFF. CDR3 nucleotides: TGTGCCAGCAGTGAATGGGGGGGGACGAACACTGAAGCTTTCTTT.

The V gene is TRBV30, the J gene TRBJ2-1; D may be TRBD1 (6 bases). The CDR3 sequence is 16 residues long. Germline V CDR1 and CDR2: GTSNPN, SVGIG (reference sequence). With 0 bases removed from V and 0 bases from J, the gap between germline ends came to 12 bases. DNA of the CDR3: TGTGCCTGGAGTGTGAATACAGGGAGCTCCTACAATGAGCAGTTCTTC. It codes for CAWSVNTGSSYNEQFF. Full variable domain (missing parts from reference TRBV30 and TRBJ2-1): SQTIHQWPATLVQPVGSPLSLECTVEGTSNPNLYWYRQAAGRGLQLLFYSVGIGQISSEVPQNLSASRPQDRQFILSSKKLLLSDSGFYLCAWSVNTGSSYNEQFFGPGTRLTVL.

The chain is built from TRBV19 and TRBJ1-2, with 8 bases lining up with TRBD1. CDR1 is LNHDA, CDR2 SQIVND, per germline (reference sequence). With V trimmed by 2 bases and J by 13 bases, 21 bases remained unmatched. The CDR3 extends over 17 amino acids. DNA for the CDR3: TGTGCCAGTAGTATAAGCCCCAGCCGGCCGCAGGGGGCCGGTGGCACCTTC. Translated, it gives CASSISPSRPQGAGGTF. The complete variable domain, with remaining parts taken from reference TRBV19 and TRBJ1-2, reads DGGITQSPKYLFRKEGQNVTLSCEQNLNHDAMYWYRQDPGQGLRLIYYSQIVNDFQKGDIAEGYSVSREKKESFPLTVTSAQKNPTAFYLCASSISPSRPQGAGGTFGSGTRLTVV.

The chain's CDR3 is CASLAAAYNEQFF. As DNA, the CDR3 is TGTGCCAGTCTGGCGGCTGCCTACAATGAGCAGTTCTTC. The V gene is TRBV5-5, the J gene TRBJ2-1; D gene ambiguous. This CDR3 spans 13 amino acids. The V gene lost 8 bases and the J gene lost 2 bases, with 11 bases spanning the gap. Looked up from germline, CDR1 is SGHKS and CDR2 is YYEKEE (reference sequence).

J is TRBJ2-5 and V is TRBV5-1; tentative D call: TRBD1 (6 bases). There are 14 residues in the CDR3. V was clipped by 4 bases and J by 6 bases, with 16 bases between them. In germline, CDR1 is SGHRS, CDR2 YFSETQ. CDR3 in amino acids: CASSPTGLVQTQYF. The CDR3 coding sequence is TGCGCCAGCAGCCCAACAGGGCTAGTACAGACCCAGTACTTC. Variable domain in full (rest from reference TRBV5-1 and TRBJ2-5): KAGVTQTPRYLIKTRGQQVTLSCSPISGHRSVSWYQQTPGQGLQFLFEYFSETQRNKGNFPGRFSGRQFSNSRSEMNVSTLELGDSALYLCASSPTGLVQTQYFGPGTRLLVL.